This T cell receptor beta chain was documented in a study of T cell responses to AZD1222 COVID-19 vaccine (dated by TCRdb to the early 2020s). About the study as a whole: TCR sequencing was performed for 230 to 250 trial participants, of whom some 200 were given two doses of AZD1222 and around 25 were given two doses of MenACWY control vaccine. Trial participants were enrolled by age into subgroups of 18-55, 56-69 and 70-plus years, and 148, 28 and 57 TCR-sequenced participants, respectively, were included in these subgroups. The paper as a whole reports these results and caveats: Conclusions about previously exposed vaccinees are limited, since just 5 to 7 AZD1222 recipients were seropositive for SARS-CoV-2 at baseline. CD4 TCRs associated with the vaccine covered the entire spike protein, and the dominant responses were in regions 160-218 and 743-854. Because no day 14 peak-response samples were available, the repertoires could be characterized only after the peak T cell response. Participants were mostly white British, with more females than males. The authors suggested clonal diversity may have been underestimated. A significant rise in spike-specific TCR breadth and depth was observed after two AZD1222 doses relative to day 0 and relative to MenACWY recipients. Epitopes outside the regions mutated in the B.1.351 and B.1.1.7 variants were reportedly recognized by nearly half of the unique spike-specific TCRs. In the small 56-69-year group, the increase in depth fell short of significance, most likely because of low power.

The CDR3 regions of human TCRbeta chains were subjected to immunosequencing. As for how the authors treated the data: Repertoire TCRs were matched against a reference library of SARS-CoV-2-specific TCRs generated with the MIRA antigen-specificity platform. Breadth was defined as the fraction of unique TCRs that were SARS-CoV-2-associated. Depth was defined as the fraction of total T cells that were SARS-CoV-2-associated. Each spike-specific TCR was assigned to its reactive spike region and to a CD4 or CD8 class using the MIRA data. Log10-transformed breadth and depth values were compared by one-way ANOVA with Sidak's multiple comparisons tests. TCRdb re-hosts the immuneACCESS table, in-frame sequences only. Its copies lack some clones; in the studies checked, an unresolved V gene accounts for under half of them, and the cause for the rest is not known. Clone size and V and J calls were adopted from that table, with D and trimming inferred from the DNA. For this sample the table gives approximately 110,000 clones, of which roughly nine tenths were detected only once. The top ten hold roughly 45% of the sample.

Details on this clone: Its antigen is not yet known. The input lacks base qualities; no much larger clone sits a single base away.

The CDR3 has 13 amino acids, counting the end cysteine and phenylalanine. Of all the DNA, just the CDR3 is kept, 39 bases in frame from base 1. Trimming takes 5 bases from V and 2 bases from J, and the germline ends sit 9 bases apart. The sample's time point label, decoded: about 28 days (+/-7) after the second vaccine dose. AZD1222 recipients given second doses at about 4 weeks or at about 12 weeks were pooled, since spike-specific TCR depth and breadth were not found to differ between the two schedules. Samples from vaccinated people were obtained from the UK trials COV001 and COV002, which included a single-blind randomized controlled phase 2/3 trial of AZD1222 (ChAdOx1 nCoV-19) in healthy adults. Trial participant PBMC samples were collected at day 0 and day 28 after the second dose for TCRbeta chain sequencing.

The receptor was derived from an adult who received the AZD1222 COVID-19 vaccine. The sample here was peripheral blood, taken 28 days after the second AZD1222 dose. The rearranged segments are TRBV12-3 or TRBV12-4 and TRBJ2-5, with the D gene call left open. The CDR3 protein sequence reads: CASSAPLQETQYF. The sequence in DNA is TGTGCCAGCAGTGCCCCACTTCAAGAGACCCAGTACTTC.